This is a list of T cell receptor beta chains from one sample in a study of T cells expressing NK-cell markers. TCRdb reprocessed the 5' RACE reads and stores each CDR3 protein as one record, lacking DNA. The sample totals some 410,000 distinct CDR3 sequences; its top ten clones hold 7.3%. Sequencing was performed on blood T cells: a sorted CD56 or NKG2C T cell subset, CD4+ or CD8+ T cells, or bulk PBMC T cells (not recorded which). These receptors were obtained from a woman between 18 and 69 years old in good health. Both conserved end residues are part of each CDR3.

>TRBV20-1|TRBJ2-3
CSASDSRPPDTQYF
>TRBV9|TRBJ2-1
CASSAVGNSYNEQFF
>TRBV19|TRBJ1-5
CASSRRGDQPQHF
>TRBV5-4|TRBJ2-1
CASSGRAGVRNEQFF
>TRBV5-1|TRBJ1-1
CASRMGPGQGRPNTEAFF
>TRBV6-5|TRBJ1-2
CASSYNRWAGYTF
>TRBV25-1|TRBJ2-1
CASSDPAGPSYNEQFF
>TRBV29-1|TRBJ2-1
CSVEQRGEGEQFF
>TRBV5-1|TRBJ1-2
CASSWGQANYGYTF
>TRBV18|TRBJ1-1
CASSRQPIPNTEAFF
>TRBV3-1|TRBJ2-4
CASSPRNSGGLAKNIQYF
>TRBV11-1|TRBJ2-1
CASSPSSSGGSSYNEQFF
>TRBV20-1|TRBJ2-1
CSASSSGSREQFF
>TRBV15|TRBJ1-2
CATSIRVRHGYTF
>TRBV5-5|TRBJ1-4
CASSLRDEKLFF
>TRBV5-5|TRBJ2-3
CASSLSAGIRTDTQYF
>TRBV25-1|TRBJ1-6
CASSMGAPGSPLHF
>TRBV20-1|TRBJ2-1
CSPLFSAGDEQFF
>TRBV29-1|TRBJ2-1
CSVTSGAAYNEQFF
>TRBV20-1|TRBJ1-2
CSARAGYNYGYTF
>TRBV20-1|TRBJ2-1
CSALTSGTYNEQFF
>TRBV29-1|TRBJ2-7
CSVDQDWTNEQYF
>TRBV7-2|TRBJ2-1
CASSPFLTTSYNEQFF
>TRBV4-3|TRBJ2-1
CASSPGRGVLSSYNEQFF
>TRBV6-1|TRBJ1-2
CASSPRQGGGYTF
>TRBV3-1|TRBJ2-1
CASRDYSYNEQFF
>TRBV6-1|TRBJ1-6
CASARDGQATLHF
>TRBV7-2|TRBJ2-1
CASNSDLWEGLEQFF
>TRBV7-2|TRBJ2-1
CASSFGGQRDEQFF
>TRBV5-6|TRBJ2-1
CASSRTATSYNEQFF